These 4 T cell receptor beta chains were all obtained from the same sample, sequenced in a study of OX40 agonist ivuxolimab in advanced cancers. Sequenced by immunoSEQ multiplex PCR; TCRdb stores in-frame clones only, minus some. The data show roughly 45,000 clones, with 75% to 90% seen just once and over 14% held by the top ten. The starting material was CD4+ or CD8+ T cells sorted from blood, obtained in a trial of the OX40 agonist ivuxolimab. Receptors originate from an adult with an advanced solid tumor such as melanoma, head and neck, liver or kidney cancer.

The chain links TRBV2 to TRBJ2-7, with 14 bases aligning to TRBD2. Germline V lookup: CDR1 SNHLY, CDR2 FYNNEI. The CDR3 totals 17 residues. J lost 4 bases, V lost 3 bases, and 8 bases had no gene match. This chain's CDR3 is CASSDQGLAGVSYEQYF. As DNA, the CDR3 is TGTGCCAGCAGTGATCAGGGACTAGCGGGAGTGTCGTACGAGCAGTACTTC.

This rearrangement joins TRBV19 to TRBJ2-3; TRBD2 matches 13 bases. This CDR3 has 16 amino acids. V dropped 10 bases and J dropped 0; count of bases not matched to a gene: 7. CDR1 and CDR2 from the germline V gene are LNHDA and SQIVND (reference sequence). The CDR3 region has the DNA TGTGCCATCGGACTAGCGGGAGCCACTAGCACAGATACGCAGTATTTT. Residues: CAIGLAGATSTDTQYF.

Written as DNA, the CDR3 is TGTGCCAGCAGGATCGGACAGGGCCCCAACTATGGCTACACCTTC. It translates to CASRIGQGPNYGYTF. This chain connects TRBV6-9 to TRBJ1-2; 8 bases agree with TRBD1. This CDR3 has 15 residues. Trimming cost V 6 bases and J 2 bases; bases outside gene matches: 8. Germline values: CDR1 MNHGY, CDR2 SVAAGI.

The J gene is TRBJ2-7, the V gene TRBV7-9; D remains ambiguous. Per germline, CDR1 SEHNR and CDR2 FQNEAQ (reference sequence). V was cut by 1 base and J by 6 bases, with 7 bases left in between. CDR3 length: 12 residues. Written as DNA, the CDR3 is TGTGCCAGCAGCTTAGGGGCCTCCGAGCAGTACTTC. Translated: CASSLGASEQYF.